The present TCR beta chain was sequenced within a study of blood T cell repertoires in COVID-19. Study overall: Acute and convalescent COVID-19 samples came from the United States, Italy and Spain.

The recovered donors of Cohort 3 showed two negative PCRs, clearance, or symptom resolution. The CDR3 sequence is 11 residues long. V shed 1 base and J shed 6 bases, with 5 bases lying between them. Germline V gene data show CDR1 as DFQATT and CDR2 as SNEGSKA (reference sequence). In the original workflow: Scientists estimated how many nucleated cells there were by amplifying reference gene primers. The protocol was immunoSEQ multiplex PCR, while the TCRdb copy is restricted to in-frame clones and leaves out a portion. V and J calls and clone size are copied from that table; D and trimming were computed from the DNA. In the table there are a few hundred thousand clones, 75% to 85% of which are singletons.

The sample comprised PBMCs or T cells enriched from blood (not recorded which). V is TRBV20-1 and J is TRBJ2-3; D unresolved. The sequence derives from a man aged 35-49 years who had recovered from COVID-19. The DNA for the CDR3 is TGCAGTGCTAGAGTTCAGGATACGCAGTATTTT. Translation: CSARVQDTQYF.